The TCR beta chain under discussion was sequenced for a study of blood T cell repertoires in COVID-19. Background on the study: COVID-19 samples from acute and convalescent phases originated in the United States, Italy and Spain. PBMCs, B-cell-depleted T cells, or T cells were the source of the cDNA or gDNA that made up the material.

CDR1 is SGHRS, CDR2 YFSETQ, per germline. The V end lost 0 bases, the J end lost 5 bases, and 9 bases lay between the germline ends. The CDR3 has 14 amino acids. This clone has a handful of counts. Authors' analysis steps: Scientists estimated how many nucleated cells there were by amplifying reference gene primers. Profiling relied on immunoSEQ multiplex PCR, and the TCRdb table lists in-frame clones only, not all of them. That table furnishes V, J and clone size, whereas the DNA furnished D and trimming. The table has 95,000 to 100,000 clones, approximately 87% seen once. The clonotype comes from a woman aged 25 to 39 with acute or convalescent COVID-19. The sequenced sample consisted of peripheral blood. The rearrangement links TRBV5-1 to TRBJ2-1, with a weak D call TRBD1 (5 bases). This chain's CDR3 is CASSLDRTNNEQFF. CDR3 in DNA: TGCGCCAGCAGCTTGGACAGGACCAACAATGAGCAGTTCTTC.